The TCR beta chain under discussion was sequenced for a study of naive and memory T cell subsets. Adult healthy volunteers gave 2.5 ml peripheral blood for whole-blood RNA. This clonotype was recorded at least ten times. Blood and skin TCR RNA was reverse transcribed with alpha and beta constant primers. TCRdb fed the 5' RACE reads into MiXCR, producing one record per CDR3 protein. The profile shows about 22,000 distinct CDR3 sequences, about 4% of them singletons. The V and J ends lost 8 bases and 0 bases, in that order; junction bases with no gene match: 15. Germline lookup yields CDR1 SQVTM and CDR2 ANQGSEA. The length of the CDR3 is 16 residues.

The V call is TRBV29-1, the J call TRBJ2-5; TRBD2 matches 7 bases. The sequence was collected from a male donor in good health. The CDR3 DNA reads TGCAGCCACTGGGGCCCGGGAGGAGGCAACCAAGAGACCCAGTACTTC. Protein: CSHWGPGGGNQETQYF.